This passage covers 10 T cell receptor beta chains from one sample sequenced in a study of molecular identifiers for immune sequencing clone quantification. Using its own MiXCR run on the PCR reads, TCRdb lists one record per CDR3 protein. The table includes some 320,000 distinct CDR3 sequences, about a fifth detected once. Sequenced: naive CD8+ T cells from blood, with Jurkat cell RNA spiked in. Indicated subset: FACS-sorted CD8+CD4-CCR7+CD45RA+ naive T cells. These TCRs come from a human donor in good health. Some libraries in this study had Jurkat cell RNA spiked in.

This clonotype was recorded at least ten times. The chain uses TRBV4-3 and TRBJ1-5; D gene uncertain. From germline, CDR1 is LGHNA and CDR2 YSLEER. The CDR3 totals 16 residues. V shed 0 bases and J shed 11 bases, with 20 bases lying between them. CDR3 in amino acids: CASSQDLADPRLAQHF. The DNA of the CDR3 is TGCGCCAGCAGCCAAGATCTGGCAGACCCGAGATTGGCCCAGCATTTT.

This clonotype showed up many times. The chain combines TRBV7-9 with TRBJ2-3; D unclear. Trimming pared 2 bases from V and 2 bases from J, leaving 5 bases between. Germline CDR1 is SEHNR and CDR2 is FQNEAQ (reference sequence). The CDR3 loop spans 13 amino acids. CDR3 loop: CASSLILTDTQYF. DNA for the CDR3: TGTGCCAGCAGCTTAATCCTCACAGATACGCAGTATTTT.

The CDR3 sequence is CASSPGTGEFRGNEQFF. The CDR3, as DNA: TGTGCCAGCAGCCCGGGGACAGGGGAATTCCGAGGCAATGAGCAGTTCTTC. The chain employs TRBV11-2 and TRBJ2-1, with 10 bases identical to TRBD1. The trim removed 5 bases at V and 6 bases at J, leaving 13 bases unmatched. This CDR3 spans 17 amino acids. Germline assignment: CDR1 SGHAT and CDR2 FQNNGV.

Ten or more counts support this clonotype. The gene calls are TRBV7-9 and TRBJ2-2; D is undetermined. The CDR3 runs 10 residues. Trimming removed 10 bases at V and 5 bases at J, with 5 bases between. Germline CDR1 reads SEHNR; CDR2 reads FQNEAQ (reference sequence). In DNA, the CDR3 is TGTGCCAAAGAGACCGGGGAGCTGTTTTTT. It encodes CAKETGELFF. The full variable domain, in which reference TRBV7-9 and TRBJ2-2 provide the parts outside the CDR3, is DTGVSQNPRHKITKRGQNVTFRCDPISEHNRLYWYRQTLGQGPEFLTYFQNEAQLEKSRLLSDRFSAERPKGSFSTLEIQRTEQGDSAMYLCAKETGELFFGEGSRLTVL.

This clonotype was counted at least ten times. The chain carries TRBV27 and TRBJ2-7; D call uncertain. The CDR3 runs to 15 residues. Germline assignment: CDR1 MNHEY and CDR2 SMNVEV (reference sequence). V gave up 2 bases and J gave up 0 bases, with 11 bases separating them. The DNA of the CDR3 is TGTGCCAGCAGTTTAGCCAGTCTCAGCTCCTACGAGCAGTACTTC. Residues: CASSLASLSSYEQYF.

This clonotype was detected many times. The rearrangement joins TRBV6-5 to TRBJ2-7; D may be TRBD1 (7 bases). Trimming left V 3 bases short and J 5 bases short, with 17 bases between. The CDR3 contains 15 residues. Germline lookup yields CDR1 MNHEY and CDR2 SVGAGI. DNA for the CDR3: TGTGCCAGCAGTTATGGGGTCCAGGGGGGCCACGAGCAGTACTTC. This sequence encodes CASSYGVQGGHEQYF.

The sample holds a few counts of this clonotype. J is TRBJ1-1 and V is TRBV27; possibly TRBD1 for D (6 bases). The CDR3 has 13 amino acids. V lost 6 bases and J 6 bases, leaving 14 bases between the germline ends. CDR1 is MNHEY and CDR2 is SMNVEV in the germline V gene (reference sequence). CDR3 sequence reads: CASSPGVSAEAFF. DNA of the CDR3: TGTGCCAGCAGCCCAGGGGTTTCGGCTGAAGCTTTCTTT.

This clonotype was counted at least ten times. The chain carries TRBV6-2 or TRBV6-3 and TRBJ2-7; 15 bases map to TRBD2. J was trimmed by 4 bases and V by 5 bases; bases with no gene match: 9. This CDR3 is built from 17 residues. Germline V gene sequence: CDR1 MNHEY, CDR2 SVGEGT. CDR3 loop: CASSRGTSGRNPYEQYF. Written as DNA, the CDR3 is TGTGCCAGCAGTCGAGGGACTAGCGGGAGGAATCCATACGAGCAGTACTTC.

This clonotype was counted ten times or more. The V call is TRBV5-1, the J call TRBJ2-2, with D unresolved. Germline loops: CDR1 SGHRS, CDR2 YFSETQ. The V end lost 2 bases, the J end lost 4 bases, and 15 bases lay between the germline ends. CDR3 length: 16 residues. In DNA form, the CDR3 reads TGCGCCAGCAGCTTATATGCAACCGCGAGCACCGGGGAGCTGTTTTTT. This sequence encodes CASSLYATASTGELFF.

This clonotype came up many times. The V and J genes are TRBV12-3 or TRBV12-4 and TRBJ1-1; tentatively, D is TRBD1 (5 bases). CDR3 length: 10 residues. V was clipped by 5 bases and J by 10 bases, with 8 bases between them. For the CDR3, the DNA is TGTGCCAGCAGTAGGGGTTTAGCTTTCTTT. Translation: CASSRGLAFF.